This section outlines one TCR beta chain sequence together with its context. Clones were sequenced by immunoSEQ multiplex PCR, and TCRdb holds only the in-frame ones, with some missing. Of tens of thousands of clones detected, around nine tenths appear once; the ten largest clones hold under 7.5%. The data originate from a study of control samples from healthy donors and cancer patients. CDR1 is DFQATT and CDR2 is SNEGSKA in the germline V gene (reference sequence). The CDR3 length is 11 residues. The V end lost 3 bases, the J end lost 1 base, and 3 bases lay between the germline ends. The sequenced sample was blood. The chain combines TRBV20-1 with TRBJ1-1; no reliable D call. The clonotype comes from a woman aged 50 to 60 in good health. The CDR3 bases are TGCAGTGCTAGGGGGAACACTGAAGCTTTCTTT. Translation gives CSARGNTEAFF.